The present T cell receptor (beta chain) was sequenced within a study of T cell responses to AZD1222 COVID-19 vaccine. There are 13 residues in the CDR3. Germline values: CDR1 SGHRS, CDR2 YFSETQ. Trimming cost V 0 bases and J 0 bases, with 3 bases left between them. Measured with immunoSEQ multiplex PCR; TCRdb has only the in-frame clones, and not every one. The table lists under 200,000 clones, around 94% of them singletons. This TCR was recovered from an adult who received the MenACWY meningococcal vaccine as a control. The gene calls are TRBV5-1 and TRBJ1-1, with D unresolved. This material consisted of peripheral blood, taken 28 days after the second dose of the MenACWY control vaccine. CDR3 amino acids: CASSLVLNTEAFF. In DNA form, the CDR3 reads TGCGCCAGCAGCTTGGTTTTGAACACTGAAGCTTTCTTT.